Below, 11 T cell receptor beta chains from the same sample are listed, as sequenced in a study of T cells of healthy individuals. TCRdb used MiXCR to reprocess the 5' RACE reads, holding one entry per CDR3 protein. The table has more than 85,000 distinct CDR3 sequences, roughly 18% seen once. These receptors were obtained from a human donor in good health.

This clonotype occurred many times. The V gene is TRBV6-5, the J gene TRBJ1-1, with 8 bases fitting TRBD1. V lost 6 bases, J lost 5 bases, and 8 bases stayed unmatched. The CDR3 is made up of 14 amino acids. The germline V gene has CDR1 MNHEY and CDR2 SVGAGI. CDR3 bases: TGTGCCAGCAGCACCGACAGGGGTAGTACTGAAGCTTTCTTT. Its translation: CASSTDRGSTEAFF.

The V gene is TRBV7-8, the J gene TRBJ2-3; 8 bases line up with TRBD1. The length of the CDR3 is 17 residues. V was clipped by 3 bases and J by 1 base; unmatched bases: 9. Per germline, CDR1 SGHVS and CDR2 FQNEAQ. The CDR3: CASSFPTGVRGTDTQYF. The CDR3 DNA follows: TGTGCCAGCAGCTTCCCGACAGGGGTGAGGGGCACAGATACGCAGTATTTT.

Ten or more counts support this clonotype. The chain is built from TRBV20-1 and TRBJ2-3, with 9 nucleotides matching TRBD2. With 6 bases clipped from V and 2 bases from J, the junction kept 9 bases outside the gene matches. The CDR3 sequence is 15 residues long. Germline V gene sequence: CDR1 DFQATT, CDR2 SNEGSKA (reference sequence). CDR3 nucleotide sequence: TGCAGTGCCAAAACGGGACTAGCAGACACAGATACGCAGTATTTT. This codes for CSAKTGLADTDTQYF.

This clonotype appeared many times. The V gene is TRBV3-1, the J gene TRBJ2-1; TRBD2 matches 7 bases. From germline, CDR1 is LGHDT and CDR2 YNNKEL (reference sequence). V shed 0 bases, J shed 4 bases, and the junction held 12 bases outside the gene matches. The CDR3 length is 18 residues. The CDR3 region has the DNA TGTGCCAGCAGCCAAGATCGGAGAGCGGGAATACTTTACAATGAGCAGTTCTTC. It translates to CASSQDRRAGILYNEQFF.

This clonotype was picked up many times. The CDR3 here is CAISESQGGHTEAFF. As DNA, the CDR3 is TGTGCCATCAGTGAGTCACAGGGGGGCCACACTGAAGCTTTCTTT. V and J are TRBV10-3 and TRBJ1-1; TRBD1 aligns across 8 bases. With 0 bases clipped from V and 3 bases from J, the junction kept 3 bases outside the gene matches. The CDR3 is 15 residues long. From germline, CDR1 is ENHRY and CDR2 SYGVKD.

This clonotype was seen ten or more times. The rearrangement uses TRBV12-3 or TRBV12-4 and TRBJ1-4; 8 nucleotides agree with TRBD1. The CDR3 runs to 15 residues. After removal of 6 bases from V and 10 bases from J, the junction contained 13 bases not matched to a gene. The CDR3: CASSSYRDRWGKLFF. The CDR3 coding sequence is TGTGCCAGCAGCTCCTACAGGGACAGGTGGGGAAAACTGTTTTTT.

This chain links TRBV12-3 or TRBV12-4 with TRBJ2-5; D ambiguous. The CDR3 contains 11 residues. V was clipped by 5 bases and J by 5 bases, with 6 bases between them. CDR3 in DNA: TGTGCCAGCAGTACGAAGGAGACCCAGTACTTC. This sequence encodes CASSTKETQYF.

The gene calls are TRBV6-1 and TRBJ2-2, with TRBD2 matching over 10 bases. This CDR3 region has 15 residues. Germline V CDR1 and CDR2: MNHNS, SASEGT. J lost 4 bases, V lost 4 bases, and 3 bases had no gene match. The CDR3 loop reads CASSARTSGTGELFF. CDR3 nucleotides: TGTGCCAGCAGTGCCAGGACTAGCGGCACCGGGGAGCTGTTTTTT.

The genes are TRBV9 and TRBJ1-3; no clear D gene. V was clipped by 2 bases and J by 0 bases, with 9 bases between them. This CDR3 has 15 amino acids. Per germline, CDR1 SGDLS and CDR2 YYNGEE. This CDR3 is CASSVDHSSGNTIYF. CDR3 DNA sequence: TGTGCCAGCAGCGTCGACCACAGCTCTGGAAACACCATATATTTT. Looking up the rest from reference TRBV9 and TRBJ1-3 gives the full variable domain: DSGVTQTPKHLITATGQRVTLRCSPRSGDLSVYWYQQSLDQGLQFLIQYYNGEERAKGNILERFSAQQFPDLHSELNLSSLELGDSALYFCASSVDHSSGNTIYFGEGSWLTVV.

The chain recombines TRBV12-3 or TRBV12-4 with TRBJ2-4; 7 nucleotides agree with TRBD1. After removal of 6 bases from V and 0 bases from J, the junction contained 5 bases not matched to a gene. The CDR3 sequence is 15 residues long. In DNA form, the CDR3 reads TGTGCCAGCAGATCCGACAGGGTAGCCAAAAACATTCAGTACTTC. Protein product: CASRSDRVAKNIQYF.

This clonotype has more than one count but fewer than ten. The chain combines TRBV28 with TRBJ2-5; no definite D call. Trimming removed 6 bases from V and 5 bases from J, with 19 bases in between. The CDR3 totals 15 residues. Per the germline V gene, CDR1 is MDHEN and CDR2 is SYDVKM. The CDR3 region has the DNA TGTGCCAGCAGGTCGCCGAGAGCAGGTTGGGAGACCCAGTACTTC. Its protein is CASRSPRAGWETQYF.